The source of this T cell receptor (beta chain) is a study of T cell responses to AZD1222 COVID-19 vaccine. The data were produced by immunoSEQ multiplex PCR, yet TCRdb's version contains in-frame clones alone and is incomplete. Among about 200,000 clones listed, 90% to 95% were seen once. General study points: Every sample of the repertoires postdated the peak T cell response. Variant regions that are unmutated are reportedly the target of nearly half of spike-specific TCRs. Clonal diversity was possibly underestimated; the donors were predominantly white British and more often female.

Per the germline V gene, CDR1 is SGHAT and CDR2 is FQDESV (reference sequence). The CDR3 covers 15 residues. After removal of 3 bases from V and 8 bases from J, the junction contained 10 bases not matched to a gene. Analysis merged second doses at about 4 or about 12 weeks. To note about this clone: Its target is unknown.

This TCR came from an adult who received the AZD1222 COVID-19 vaccine. The source material was peripheral blood, sampled 28 days after the second AZD1222 dose. The chain is built from TRBV11-1 and TRBJ1-2; 9 positions agree with TRBD1. DNA for the CDR3: TGTGCCAGCAGCTTCCCGGGACAGGGATTAGGAGGCTACACCTTC. This sequence encodes CASSFPGQGLGGYTF. The whole variable domain, filled in from reference TRBV11-1 and TRBJ1-2, reads EAEVAQSPRYKITEKSQAVAFWCDPISGHATLYWYRQILGQGPELLVQFQDESVVDDSQLPKDRFSAERLKGVDSTLKIQPAELGDSAMYLCASSFPGQGLGGYTFGSGTRLTVV.